This is a list of T cell receptor beta chains from one sample in a study of cytotoxic CD8 clonotypes in ibrutinib-treated CLL. This table comes from immunoSEQ multiplex PCR, and its TCRdb copy is limited to in-frame clones, with some not included. Of a few hundred thousand clones in the sample, 70% were seen once. Sequencing was performed on PBMCs, taken after 24 months of ibrutinib treatment. These receptor sequences come from a human donor with chronic lymphocytic leukemia. The CDR3 runs from the conserved cysteine through the conserved F or W. Fields, in order: CDR3 DNA, CDR3 protein, V gene, clone size, J gene, D gene. D genes are given only for firm matches. A clone size is listed for some rows: how often the clone was seen (once, few, many), or a class if it is expanded.

cdr3_nt: TGTGCCAGCAGTTACTCCCCTAGCGGGAGAAATGAGCAGTTCTTC
cdr3_aa: CASSYSPSGRNEQFF
v_call: TRBV6-6
clone_size: -
j_call: TRBJ2-1
d_call: TRBD2

cdr3_nt: TGTGCCTGGAGCCGACAGGGTGGCACTGAAGCTTTCTTT
cdr3_aa: CAWSRQGGTEAFF
v_call: TRBV30
clone_size: -
j_call: TRBJ1-1
d_call: TRBD1

cdr3_nt: TGTGCCAGCAGTTTATGGGAGGGGGACACCGGGGAGCTGTTTTTT
cdr3_aa: CASSLWEGDTGELFF
v_call: TRBV27
clone_size: -
j_call: TRBJ2-2
d_call: -

cdr3_nt: TGCAGTGCTCTACAGGGCTACGAGCAGTACTTC
cdr3_aa: CSALQGYEQYF
v_call: TRBV20-1
clone_size: -
j_call: TRBJ2-7
d_call: -

cdr3_nt: TGTGCCAGCAGTTTGTGGGGGGCGAGTAACTATGGCTACACCTTC
cdr3_aa: CASSLWGASNYGYTF
v_call: TRBV28
clone_size: few
j_call: TRBJ1-2
d_call: -

cdr3_nt: TGTGCCAGCAGTTTTTCCGACAGGGGCTCCTACGAGCAGTACTTC
cdr3_aa: CASSFSDRGSYEQYF
v_call: TRBV6-5
clone_size: -
j_call: TRBJ2-7
d_call: TRBD1

cdr3_nt: TGTGCCAGCAGTCCCCCACAGGCGGGAGAGCAGTACTTC
cdr3_aa: CASSPPQAGEQYF
v_call: TRBV28
clone_size: -
j_call: TRBJ2-7
d_call: -

cdr3_nt: TGTGCCAGCTCCCCCCCGGGGGTCTATGGCTACACCTTC
cdr3_aa: CASSPPGVYGYTF
v_call: TRBV18
clone_size: few
j_call: TRBJ1-2
d_call: -

cdr3_nt: TGTGCCAGCAGCCCAAGCGGGATCGGGGGGGAGACCCAGTACTTC
cdr3_aa: CASSPSGIGGETQYF
v_call: TRBV7-8
clone_size: -
j_call: TRBJ2-5
d_call: TRBD2

cdr3_nt: TGTGCCAGCAGCGATAGCAGGTACAATGAGCAGTTCTTC
cdr3_aa: CASSDSRYNEQFF
v_call: TRBV2
clone_size: few
j_call: TRBJ2-1
d_call: -

cdr3_nt: TGTGCCAGCCGTCCCTTCCCTGGCGGCGCTAGCACAGATACGCAGTATTTT
cdr3_aa: CASRPFPGGASTDTQYF
v_call: TRBV7-2
clone_size: few
j_call: TRBJ2-3
d_call: -

cdr3_nt: TGCGCCAGCAGACCCGACACGGGCAATCAGCCCCAGCATTTT
cdr3_aa: CASRPDTGNQPQHF
v_call: TRBV5-1
clone_size: few
j_call: TRBJ1-5
d_call: -

cdr3_nt: TGTGCCACCACCCTGGACTTTTCACCCGAGCAGTACTTC
cdr3_aa: CATTLDFSPEQYF
v_call: TRBV6-1
clone_size: -
j_call: TRBJ2-7
d_call: -

cdr3_nt: TGCGCCAGTAGGGGAGGGACCGGGGAAAAACTGTTTTTT
cdr3_aa: CASRGGTGEKLFF
v_call: TRBV4-1
clone_size: many
j_call: TRBJ1-4
d_call: -

cdr3_nt: TGCGCCAGCAGCCAAGATTTGGCGCTACCTAGTGAGCAGTTCTTC
cdr3_aa: CASSQDLALPSEQFF
v_call: TRBV4-3
clone_size: -
j_call: TRBJ2-1
d_call: -

cdr3_nt: TGTGCCAGCAGCGGGTTCTCTTCCTACGAGCAGTACTTC
cdr3_aa: CASSGFSSYEQYF
v_call: TRBV9
clone_size: -
j_call: TRBJ2-7
d_call: -

cdr3_nt: TGTGCCAGCAGCCTACCGGGACAGGGGGACTATGGCTACACCTTC
cdr3_aa: CASSLPGQGDYGYTF
v_call: TRBV14
clone_size: many
j_call: TRBJ1-2
d_call: TRBD1

cdr3_nt: TGTGCCAGCAGTCCTGACAGAGATCAGCCCCAGCATTTT
cdr3_aa: CASSPDRDQPQHF
v_call: TRBV6-5
clone_size: -
j_call: TRBJ1-5
d_call: -

cdr3_nt: TGCGCCAGCAGCTTGGTGGACGGGACAGTGAGCTACGAGCAGTACTTC
cdr3_aa: CASSLVDGTVSYEQYF
v_call: TRBV5-1
clone_size: -
j_call: TRBJ2-7
d_call: TRBD1

cdr3_nt: TGTGCCAGCAGTGGAGGCTATACGCAGTATTTT
cdr3_aa: CASSGGYTQYF
v_call: TRBV25-1
clone_size: few
j_call: TRBJ2-3
d_call: -

cdr3_nt: TGTGCCAGCAGTGAATTGCAGGGTCGTGCGGGGCGTGGCTACACCTTC
cdr3_aa: CASSELQGRAGRGYTF
v_call: TRBV2
clone_size: -
j_call: TRBJ1-2
d_call: -

cdr3_nt: TGTGCCTGGAGTGACGGGTTGGGCTACGAGCAGTACTTC
cdr3_aa: CAWSDGLGYEQYF
v_call: TRBV30
clone_size: -
j_call: TRBJ2-7
d_call: -

cdr3_nt: TGTGCCAGTAGGTACACATTCCGGGACGCTTACTCCTCTGGGGCCAACGTCCTGACTTTC
cdr3_aa: CASRYTFRDAYSSGANVLTF
v_call: TRBV19
clone_size: -
j_call: TRBJ2-6
d_call: -

cdr3_nt: TGTGCCAGCAGCGTAGGAGGGGGAACGAATGAGCAGTTCTTC
cdr3_aa: CASSVGGGTNEQFF
v_call: TRBV9
clone_size: -
j_call: TRBJ2-1
d_call: -

cdr3_nt: TGCGCCAGCAACCGACAGGGGTCTAACGAGCAGTACTTC
cdr3_aa: CASNRQGSNEQYF
v_call: TRBV5-1
clone_size: -
j_call: TRBJ2-7
d_call: TRBD1